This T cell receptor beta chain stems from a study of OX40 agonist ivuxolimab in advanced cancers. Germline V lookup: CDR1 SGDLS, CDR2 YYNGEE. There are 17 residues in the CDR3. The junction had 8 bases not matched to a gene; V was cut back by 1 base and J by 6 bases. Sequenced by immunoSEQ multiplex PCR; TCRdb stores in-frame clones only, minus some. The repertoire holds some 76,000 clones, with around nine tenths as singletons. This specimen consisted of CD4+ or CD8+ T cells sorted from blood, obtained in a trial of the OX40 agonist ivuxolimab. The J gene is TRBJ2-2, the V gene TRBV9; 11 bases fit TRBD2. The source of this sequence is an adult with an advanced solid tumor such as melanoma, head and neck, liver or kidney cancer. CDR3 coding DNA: TGTGCCAGCAGCGTACACCATAGCGGGGGGGCCGCCGGGGAGCTGTTTTTT. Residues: CASSVHHSGGAAGELFF.